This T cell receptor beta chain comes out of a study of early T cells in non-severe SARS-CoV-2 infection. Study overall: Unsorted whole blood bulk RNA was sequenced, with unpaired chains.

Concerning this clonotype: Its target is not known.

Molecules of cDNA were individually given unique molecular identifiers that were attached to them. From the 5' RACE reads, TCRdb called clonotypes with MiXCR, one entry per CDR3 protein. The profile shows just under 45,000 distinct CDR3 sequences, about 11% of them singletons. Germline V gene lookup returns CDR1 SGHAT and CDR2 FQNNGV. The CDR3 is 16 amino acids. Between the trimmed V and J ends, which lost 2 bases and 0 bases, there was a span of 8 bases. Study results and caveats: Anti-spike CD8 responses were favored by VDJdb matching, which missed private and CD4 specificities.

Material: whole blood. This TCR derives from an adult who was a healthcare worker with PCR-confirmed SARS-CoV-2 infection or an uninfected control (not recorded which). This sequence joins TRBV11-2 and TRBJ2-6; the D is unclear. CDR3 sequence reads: CASSLMGSSGANVLTF. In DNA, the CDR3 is TGTGCCAGCAGCTTAATGGGATCCTCTGGGGCCAACGTCCTGACTTTC. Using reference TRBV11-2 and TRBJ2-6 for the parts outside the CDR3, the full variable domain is EAGVAQSPRYKIIEKRQSVAFWCNPISGHATLYWYQQILGQGPKLLIQFQNNGVVDDSQLPKDRFSAERLKGVDSTLKIQPAKLEDSAVYLCASSLMGSSGANVLTFGAGSRLTVL.